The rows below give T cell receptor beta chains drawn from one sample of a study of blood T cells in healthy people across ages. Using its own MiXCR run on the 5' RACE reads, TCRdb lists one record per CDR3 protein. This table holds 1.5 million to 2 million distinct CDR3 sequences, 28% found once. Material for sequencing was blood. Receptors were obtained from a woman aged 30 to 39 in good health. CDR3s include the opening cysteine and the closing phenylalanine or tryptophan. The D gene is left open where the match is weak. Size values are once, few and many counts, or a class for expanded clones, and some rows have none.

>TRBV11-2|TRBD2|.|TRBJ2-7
TGTGCCAGCAGCCCCAGCGGGAGGACGGGGTACGAGCAGTACTTC
CASSPSGRTGYEQYF
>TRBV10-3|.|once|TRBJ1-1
TGTGCCATCAGTGGGGGCAGTGAAGCTTTCTTT
CAISGGSEAFF
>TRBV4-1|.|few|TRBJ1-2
TGCGCCAGCAGCCAAGCGGGCAGACGACTACCTGACTATGGCTACACCTTC
CASSQAGRRLPDYGYTF
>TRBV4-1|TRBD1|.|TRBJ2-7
TGCGCCAGCAGCCAACGACAGGGAAACAATCACGAGCAGTACTTC
CASSQRQGNNHEQYF
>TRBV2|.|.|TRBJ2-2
TGTGCCAGCACCCTCTCCTACACCGGGGAGCTGTTTTTT
CASTLSYTGELFF
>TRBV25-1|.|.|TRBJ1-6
TGTGCCAGCAAGAATCCCGGCTATAATTCACCCCTCCACTTT
CASKNPGYNSPLHF
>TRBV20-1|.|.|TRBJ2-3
TGCAGTGCTAGAGCCTCGCGGGGATATCAGGATACGCAGTATTTT
CSARASRGYQDTQYF
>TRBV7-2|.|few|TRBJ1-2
TGTGCCAGCAGCTCCCTGGAACGGGCAGGGTTCGGCTACACCTTC
CASSSLERAGFGYTF
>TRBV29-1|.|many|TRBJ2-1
TGCAGCGTTGGGGGGGAAGCGGTCCCGAATGAGCAGTTCTTC
CSVGGEAVPNEQFF
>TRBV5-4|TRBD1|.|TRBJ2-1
TGTGCCAGCAGGCTGGACAGGGCCCCCTACAATGAGCAGTTCTTC
CASRLDRAPYNEQFF
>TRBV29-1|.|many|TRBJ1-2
TGCAGCGTATTCAAGGGTCTCAGTGCGGAGGGCTACACCTTC
CSVFKGLSAEGYTF